This TCR beta chain was sequenced for a study of blood T cell repertoires in COVID-19. CDR1 is LGHDT and CDR2 is YNNKEL in the germline V gene (reference sequence). This CDR3 comprises 12 residues. V lost 0 bases, J lost 4 bases, and 4 bases lay in between. Assay: immunoSEQ multiplex PCR; the TCRdb copy retains only in-frame clones and omits some. Found here are 60,000 to 65,000 clones, 72% of them singletons; the top ten hold 4.8%. The clonotype originates from a woman aged 70-85 years with COVID-19, enrolled during active disease. The rearrangement joins TRBV3-1 (or the pseudogene TRBV3-2) to TRBJ2-7; D not certain. The sequencing input was peripheral blood. CDR3 coding DNA: TGTGCCAGCAGCCAAGACAGGTACGAGCAGTACTTC. Translating it yields CASSQDRYEQYF.